This T cell receptor (beta chain) stems from a study of control samples from healthy donors and cancer patients. Repertoires were generated with immunoSEQ multiplex PCR, while TCRdb's copy carries only in-frame clones and drops some. The sample consists of fewer than 85,000 clones, 94% of them appearing once. The sample consisted of blood. The origin of this receptor is a woman aged 25 to 45 in good health.

The CDR3 here is CASSQLNQETQYF. For the CDR3, the DNA is TGTGCCAGCAGTCAACTAAACCAAGAGACCCAGTACTTC. The genes are TRBV12-3 or TRBV12-4 and TRBJ2-5; D gene unclear. The ends were cut back, 5 bases at V and 0 bases at J, with 7 bases in the middle. This CDR3 contains 13 residues.